This TCR beta chain derives from a study of blood T cell repertoires in COVID-19. Study-level information: From T cells, B-cell-depleted T cells, or PBMCs came the material, which was cDNA or gDNA.

The V end lost 0 bases, the J end lost 2 bases, and 11 bases lay between the germline ends. The CDR3 spans 15 residues. Germline values: CDR1 SGHAT, CDR2 FQDESV (reference sequence). As processed by the authors: Amplifying reference gene primers gave estimates of nucleated cell counts. Clones were read by immunoSEQ multiplex PCR, and TCRdb kept only the in-frame ones, dropping some. The DNA was the basis for D and trimming; V, J and clone size are from that table. The sample carries some 490,000 clones, 80% to 90% recorded once. The specimen sequenced was peripheral blood. The chain is built from TRBV11-1 and TRBJ2-7, with D possibly TRBD2 on 6 matching bases. The receptor was isolated from a human donor in a cohort sampled during active COVID-19. Written as DNA, the CDR3 is TGTGCCAGCAGCTTAGCGGGCGGGACCGCCTACGAGCAGTACTTC. As protein: CASSLAGGTAYEQYF.